The clone carrying this TCR beta chain was seen a few times. TCRdb itself ran the 5' RACE reads through MiXCR, one entry per CDR3 protein. Of a few hundred thousand distinct CDR3 sequences listed, just under 10% were seen once; the top ten hold roughly 3.2%. The sample comes from a study of identical twins. V was pared by 0 bases and J by 4 bases, with 6 bases of the junction left unmatched. This CDR3 region has 16 residues. Germline V CDR1 and CDR2: SGHRS, YFSETQ. This sample also appeared in a second study, on yellow fever vaccine responses in identical twins.

The specimen was PBMCs. The chain recombines TRBV5-1 with TRBJ2-7, with TRBD2 matching over 11 bases. The receptor comes from a woman younger than 35 in good health. The CDR3 spells CASSLDAGTSGYEQYF. The CDR3 DNA reads TGCGCCAGCAGCTTGGACGCCGGGACTAGCGGATACGAGCAGTACTTC.